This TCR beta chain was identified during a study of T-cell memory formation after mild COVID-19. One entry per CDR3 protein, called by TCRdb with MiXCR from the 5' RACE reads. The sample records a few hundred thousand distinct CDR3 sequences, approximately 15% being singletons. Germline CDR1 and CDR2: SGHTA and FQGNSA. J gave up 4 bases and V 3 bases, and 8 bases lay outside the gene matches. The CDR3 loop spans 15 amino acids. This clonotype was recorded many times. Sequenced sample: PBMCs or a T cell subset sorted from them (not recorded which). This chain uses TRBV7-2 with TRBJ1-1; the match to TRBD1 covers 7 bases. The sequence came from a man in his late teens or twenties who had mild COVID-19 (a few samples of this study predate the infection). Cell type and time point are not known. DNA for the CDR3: TGTGCCAGCAGCTTCATGCAGGGGGGGGGCACTGAAGCTTTCTTT. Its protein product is CASSFMQGGGTEAFF.